This T cell receptor (beta chain) came from a study of cytomegalovirus exposure and HLA in healthy donors. Overall study context: An early release of data contained about 85 million unique TCRs, which came from HLA-typed donors. Points from the study as a whole: Several V segments, TRBV6-2 and TRBV6-3 among them, could not be told apart and were dropped. Later analysis reportedly placed an Asian-associated ancestry cluster below the approximately 650-donor mean in N-insertions. When analyzed later, a missense DCLRE1C variant was found to be linked to TCR beta V- and J-gene trimming.

A note on this clone: Its antigen is still unknown.

This CDR3 has 16 residues. Germline V CDR1 and CDR2: LNHNV, YYDKDF (reference sequence). Unmatched junction bases numbered 8, after V lost 5 bases and J lost 0 bases. PCR was performed using 60 Vbeta and 13 Jbeta primers. The repertoire was sequenced with immunoSEQ multiplex PCR; TCRdb's copy has only in-frame clones and lacks some. The sample lists 180,000 or so clones; 77% were seen once. The chain has TRBV15 and TRBJ2-3, with 7 bases fitting TRBD1. The TCR was taken from a female donor in good health and CMV-seronegative. Sequencing used PBMCs. CDR3 in DNA: TGTGCCACCAGCCGAGGGGGCCAACAAAGCACAGATACGCAGTATTTT. Amino acid sequence: CATSRGGQQSTDTQYF.